One T cell receptor beta chain is described in this entry. Its cognate antigen has yet to be identified. Base qualities are not provided; no much larger clone lies one nucleotide away. This sample includes further DNA sequences coding for the same CDR3. CDR1 and CDR2 (SQVTM, ANQGSEA) derive from the germline V gene. Ends trimmed: V by 3 bases, J by 3 bases; bases unmatched to a gene: 1. The CDR3 sequence holds 12 residues, the cysteine and phenylalanine included. Kept here is only the CDR3 DNA, which spans 36 bases and is read in frame from base 1. This specimen comes from a study of a mutant IDH1 vaccine in newly diagnosed glioma (dated by TCRdb to the early 2020s). At the level of the whole study: Vaccination was initiated 4-6 weeks after radiotherapy alone, or concurrently with temozolomide cycles in the chemotherapy-containing groups. Peripheral blood samples were drawn at six visits, namely V03 (baseline), V05, V07, V10, V12 and V13. Prior to enrollment, patients had been given standard therapy consisting of radiotherapy alone, temozolomide alone, or radiochemotherapy with temozolomide, with the combination given to most patients. The week-35 safety follow-up was designated visit V12, and the week-47 end of study was designated visit V13. For exploratory analyses, longitudinal TCRB deep sequencing was carried out in around 26 treated patients wherever samples were available. Of the roughly 32 patients who were treated, approximately 62% were male and around 38% were female, and the mean age was around 41 years. Results the study describes overall, beyond this receptor: No apparent relationship was observed between pseudoprogression and alterations in the top peripheral T cell clonotypes detected by TCRB sequencing. Selection of PBMC samples for TCRB deep sequencing was based on availability. According to the authors, sample limitations meant that analyses of patient blood samples could not be reproduced. Vaccine-induced immune responses across multiple MHC alleles were detected in 90% to 95% of patients.

Library method: the immunoSEQ multiplex PCR assay. Rearranged TCR beta chain sequences were amplified using the hsTCRB Kit according to the manufacturer's protocol. Sequencing of TCRB libraries was carried out on an Illumina MiSeq. Per the original workflow: Demultiplexing, trimming and gene mapping were performed with the kit vendor's proprietary platform. TCRdb's version of the immuneACCESS table is confined to in-frame rearrangements and falls short of the full clone set. An unresolved V gene accounts for under half of the shortfall where checked; the remainder is of unknown origin. Clone size and V and J calls were adopted from that table, with D and trimming inferred from the DNA. Counted in this sample were about 54,000 clones; roughly nine tenths of them appeared once. Roughly 1.5% of the sample lies in the top ten. Interpreted using the paper, the time point label stands for: week 35, safety follow-up. Each vaccine dose was 300 ug of a 20-mer mutant IDH1 peptide in Montanide, given subcutaneously with topical imiquimod. Across visits V03 through V10, patients got a total of eight vaccinations, given in weeks 1, 3, 5, 7, 11, 15, 19 and 23. Donors had newly diagnosed WHO grade 3 or 4 IDH1-mutant astrocytomas with loss of nuclear ATRX. The samples were drawn from NOA16, a multicentre, single-arm, open-label phase I trial in Germany that tested a mutant IDH1 peptide vaccine in humans for the first time. Genomic DNA for TCRB sequencing was isolated from EDTA blood with the DNeasy Blood and Tissue Kit.

The TCR was taken from a middle-aged man with glioma. This chain is built from TRBV29-1 and TRBJ1-2; TRBD1 fits 7 bases in the junction. The sample here was PBMCs, taken from a glioma patient whose treatment included an IDH1 peptide vaccine. This receptor carries the CDR3 CSVEGQHYGYTF. DNA sequence: TGCAGCGTTGAGGGACAGCACTATGGCTACACCTTC.